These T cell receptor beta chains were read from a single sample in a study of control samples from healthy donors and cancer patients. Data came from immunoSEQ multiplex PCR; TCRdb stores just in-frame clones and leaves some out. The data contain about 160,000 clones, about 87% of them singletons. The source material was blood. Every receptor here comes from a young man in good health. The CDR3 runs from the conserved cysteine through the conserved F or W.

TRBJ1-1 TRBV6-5 CATTLLQETEAFF
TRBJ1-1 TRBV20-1 CSATRNTEAFF
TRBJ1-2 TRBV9 CASSAENYGYTF
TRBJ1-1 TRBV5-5 CASSSRPPLEAFF
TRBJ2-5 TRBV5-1 CASSLDGQGGETQYF
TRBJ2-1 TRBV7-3 CASSLKGNEQFF
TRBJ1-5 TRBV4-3 CASSQVFPGTGGNQPQHF
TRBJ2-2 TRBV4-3 CASSYRTGTYTGELFF
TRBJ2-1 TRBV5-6 CASSLGTGVRNEQFF
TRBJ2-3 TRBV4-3 CASSPRTASSTDTQYF
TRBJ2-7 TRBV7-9 CASSIQGEQYF
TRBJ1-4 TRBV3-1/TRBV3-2 CASSQGGSANEKLFF
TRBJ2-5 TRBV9 CASSFTLAGGQETQYF
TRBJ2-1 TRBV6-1 CASSEAWWEQFF
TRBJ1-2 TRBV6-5 CASSRSYRGNYGYTF
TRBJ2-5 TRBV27 CASSRQETQYF
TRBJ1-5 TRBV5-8 CASSFQGIPNQPQHF
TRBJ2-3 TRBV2 CATEGQGLTDTQYF
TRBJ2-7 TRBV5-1 CASSLERSYEQYF
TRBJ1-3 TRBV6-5 CASSYSKISAGNTIYF
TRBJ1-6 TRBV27 CASSLYHKQGVWSPLHF
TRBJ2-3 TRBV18 CASSPDGGTDTQYF
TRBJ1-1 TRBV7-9 CASSPGPPNTEAFF
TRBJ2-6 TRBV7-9 CASSLGTSELAGANVLTF
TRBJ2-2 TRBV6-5 CASSYHISGELFF
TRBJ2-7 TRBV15 CATSKPNSYEQYF
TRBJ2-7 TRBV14 CASSQGQYSYEQYF
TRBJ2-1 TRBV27 CASSLSTAGVRNEQFF
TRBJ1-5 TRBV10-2 CASSESGQFGEPQHF
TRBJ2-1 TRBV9 CASSPRGSGVYNEQFF
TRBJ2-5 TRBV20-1 CSAPMETQYF
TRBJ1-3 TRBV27 CASSPGTGAEKFGNTIYF
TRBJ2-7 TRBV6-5 CASRDITYEQYF
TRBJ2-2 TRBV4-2 CASSQEAGTGQWAGELFF
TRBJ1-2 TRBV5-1 CASSLGGGRTGGYTF
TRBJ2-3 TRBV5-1 CASTLPGGLDTQYF
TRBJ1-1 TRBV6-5 CASQGRISAEAFF
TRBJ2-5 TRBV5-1 CASSLGRVTQETQYF
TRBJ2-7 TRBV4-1 CASSPSQGPQGNEQYF